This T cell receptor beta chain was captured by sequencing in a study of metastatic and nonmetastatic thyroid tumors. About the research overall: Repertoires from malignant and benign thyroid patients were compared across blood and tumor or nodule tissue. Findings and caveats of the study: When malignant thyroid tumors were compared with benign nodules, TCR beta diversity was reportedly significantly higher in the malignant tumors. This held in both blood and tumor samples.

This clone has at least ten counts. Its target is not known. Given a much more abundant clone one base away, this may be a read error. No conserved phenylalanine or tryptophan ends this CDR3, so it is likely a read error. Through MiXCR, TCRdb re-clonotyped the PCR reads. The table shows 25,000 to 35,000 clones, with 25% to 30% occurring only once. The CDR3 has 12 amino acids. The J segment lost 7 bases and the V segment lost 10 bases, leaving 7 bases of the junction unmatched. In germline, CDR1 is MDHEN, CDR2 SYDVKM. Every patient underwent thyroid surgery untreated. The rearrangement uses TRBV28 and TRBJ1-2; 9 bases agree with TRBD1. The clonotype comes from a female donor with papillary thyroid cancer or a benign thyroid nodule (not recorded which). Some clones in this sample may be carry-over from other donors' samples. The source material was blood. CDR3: CAIGQGRGGYTL. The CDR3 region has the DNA TGTGCCATTGGACAGGGGAGGGGTGGCTACACCCTC.